Listed here is a single T cell receptor beta chain. Per the original data handling: Amplification from reference gene primers served as the basis for estimated nucleated cell counts. Generated by immunoSEQ multiplex PCR, the TCRdb table keeps only in-frame clones and is missing some. Clone size and the V and J calls come from that table; the DNA yielded D and trimming. The sample holds some 200,000 clones; 81% are singletons and the top ten take around 12%. The data are from a study of blood T cell repertoires in COVID-19. CDR3 length equals 14 residues. Germline V gives CDR1 SNHLY, CDR2 FYNNEI. V was trimmed by 7 bases and J by 2 bases, leaving 14 bases between them. Seattle cases were enrolled at active infection and followed longitudinally.

The receptor was derived from an elderly woman with COVID-19, enrolled during active disease. The rearrangement joins TRBV2 to TRBJ1-2; unclear D gene. Sequencing was done on a sample of peripheral blood. The CDR3 DNA sequence: TGTGCCAGCACTACTTCGGAGGAGAACTATGGCTACACCTTC. As protein: CASTTSEENYGYTF.